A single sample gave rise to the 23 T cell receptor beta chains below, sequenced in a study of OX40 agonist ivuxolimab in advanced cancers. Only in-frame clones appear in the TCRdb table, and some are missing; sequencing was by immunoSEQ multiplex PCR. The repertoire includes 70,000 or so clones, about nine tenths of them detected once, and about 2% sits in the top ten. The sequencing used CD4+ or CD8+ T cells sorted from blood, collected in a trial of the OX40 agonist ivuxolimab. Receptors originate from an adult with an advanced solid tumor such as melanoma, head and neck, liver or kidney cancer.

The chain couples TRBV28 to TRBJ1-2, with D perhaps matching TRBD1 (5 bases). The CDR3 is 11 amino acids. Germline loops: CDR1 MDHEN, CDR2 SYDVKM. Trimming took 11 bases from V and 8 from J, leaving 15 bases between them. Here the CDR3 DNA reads TGTGCCGGCGGGACCCCCCCGGGCTACACCTTC. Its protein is CAGGTPPGYTF.

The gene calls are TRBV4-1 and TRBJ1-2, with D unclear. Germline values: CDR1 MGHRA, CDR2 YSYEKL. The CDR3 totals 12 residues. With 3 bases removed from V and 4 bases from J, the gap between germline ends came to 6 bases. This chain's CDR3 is CASSQGTYGYTF. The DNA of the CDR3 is TGCGCCAGCAGCCAGGGTACCTATGGCTACACCTTC.

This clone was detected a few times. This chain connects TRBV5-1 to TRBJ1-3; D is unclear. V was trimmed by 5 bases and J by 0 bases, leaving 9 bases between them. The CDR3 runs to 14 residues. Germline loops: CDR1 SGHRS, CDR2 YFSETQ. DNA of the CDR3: TGCGCCAGCAGAACGGAGTTCTCTGGAAACACCATATATTTT. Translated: CASRTEFSGNTIYF.

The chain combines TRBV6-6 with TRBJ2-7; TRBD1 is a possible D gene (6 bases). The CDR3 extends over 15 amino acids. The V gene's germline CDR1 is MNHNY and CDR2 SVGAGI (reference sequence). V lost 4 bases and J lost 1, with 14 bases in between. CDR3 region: CASSFPGVGSYEQYF. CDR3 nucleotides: TGTGCCAGCAGTTTTCCAGGGGTAGGGTCCTACGAGCAGTACTTC.

The CDR3 sequence is CASSPPASAYNEQFF. The CDR3 DNA reads as TGTGCCAGCTCACCACCGGCTAGCGCGTACAATGAGCAGTTCTTC. The chain recombines TRBV18 with TRBJ2-1; a weak D match, TRBD2 (6 bases). Trimming pared 0 bases from V and 4 bases from J, leaving 10 bases between. CDR3 length: 15 amino acids. In germline, CDR1 is KGHSH, CDR2 LQKENI.

In DNA form, the CDR3 reads TGTGCCATCAGCGGGACAGGGGGCTATGGGGAGACCCAGTACTTC. Translated, it gives CAISGTGGYGETQYF. The genes are TRBV10-3 and TRBJ2-5, with 12 bases that match TRBD1. Trimming took 6 bases from V and 5 from J; bases not matched to a gene: 7. CDR1 is ENHRY, CDR2 SYGVKD, per germline. The CDR3 has 15 amino acids.

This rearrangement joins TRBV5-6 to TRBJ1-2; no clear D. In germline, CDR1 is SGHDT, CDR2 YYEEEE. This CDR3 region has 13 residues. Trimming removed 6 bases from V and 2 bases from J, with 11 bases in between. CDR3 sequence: CASTTFINYGYTF. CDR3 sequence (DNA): TGTGCCAGCACGACGTTCATAAACTATGGCTACACCTTC.

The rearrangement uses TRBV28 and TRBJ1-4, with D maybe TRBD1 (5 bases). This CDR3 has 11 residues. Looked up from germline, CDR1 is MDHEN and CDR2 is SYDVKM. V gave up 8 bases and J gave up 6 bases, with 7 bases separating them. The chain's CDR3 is CASGGYEKLFF. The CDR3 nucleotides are TGTGCCAGCGGGGGGTATGAAAAACTGTTTTTT. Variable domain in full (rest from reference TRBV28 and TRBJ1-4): DVKVTQSSRYLVKRTGEKVFLECVQDMDHENMFWYRQDPGLGLRLIYFSYDVKMKEKGDIPEGYSVSREKKERFSLILESASTNQTSMYLCASGGYEKLFFGSGTQLSVL.

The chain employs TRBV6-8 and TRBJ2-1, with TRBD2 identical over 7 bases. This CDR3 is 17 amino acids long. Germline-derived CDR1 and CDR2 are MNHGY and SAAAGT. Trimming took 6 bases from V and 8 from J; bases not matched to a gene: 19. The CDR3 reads CASSRPLAGGYGHEQFF. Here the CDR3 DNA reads TGTGCCAGCAGCCGACCTTTAGCGGGCGGCTATGGGCATGAGCAGTTCTTC.

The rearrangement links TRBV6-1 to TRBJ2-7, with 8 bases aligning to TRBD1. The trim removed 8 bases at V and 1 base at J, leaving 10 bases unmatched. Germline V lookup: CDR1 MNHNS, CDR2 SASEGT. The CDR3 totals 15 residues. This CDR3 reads CASRPGQALSYEQYF. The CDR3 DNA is TGTGCCAGCCGCCCGGGACAGGCGCTATCCTACGAGCAGTACTTC.

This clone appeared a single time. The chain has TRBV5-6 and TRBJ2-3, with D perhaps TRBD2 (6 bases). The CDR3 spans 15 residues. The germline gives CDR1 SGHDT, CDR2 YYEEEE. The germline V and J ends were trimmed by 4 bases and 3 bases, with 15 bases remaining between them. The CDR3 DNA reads TGTGCCAGCAGCACACCGGGAGCCGAAACAGATACGCAGTATTTT. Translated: CASSTPGAETDTQYF.

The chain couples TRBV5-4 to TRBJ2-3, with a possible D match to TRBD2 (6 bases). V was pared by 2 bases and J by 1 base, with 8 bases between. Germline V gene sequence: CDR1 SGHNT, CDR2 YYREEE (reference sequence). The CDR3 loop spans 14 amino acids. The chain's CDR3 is CASSFTGGTDTQYF. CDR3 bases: TGTGCCAGCAGCTTTACGGGGGGCACAGATACGCAGTATTTT.

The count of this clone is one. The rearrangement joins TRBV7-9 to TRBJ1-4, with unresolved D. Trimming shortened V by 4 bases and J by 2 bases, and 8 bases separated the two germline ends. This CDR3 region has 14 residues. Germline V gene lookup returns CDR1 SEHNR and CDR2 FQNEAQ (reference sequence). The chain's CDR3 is CASSSKATNEKLFF. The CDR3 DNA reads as TGTGCCAGCAGCTCAAAAGCCACTAATGAAAAACTGTTTTTT.

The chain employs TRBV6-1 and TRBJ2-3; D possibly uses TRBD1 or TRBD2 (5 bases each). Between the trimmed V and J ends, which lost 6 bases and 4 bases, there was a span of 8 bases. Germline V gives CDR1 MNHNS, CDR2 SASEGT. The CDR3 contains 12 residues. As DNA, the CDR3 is TGTGCCAGCAGGAGGGGTCCAGATACGCAGTATTTT. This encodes CASRRGPDTQYF.

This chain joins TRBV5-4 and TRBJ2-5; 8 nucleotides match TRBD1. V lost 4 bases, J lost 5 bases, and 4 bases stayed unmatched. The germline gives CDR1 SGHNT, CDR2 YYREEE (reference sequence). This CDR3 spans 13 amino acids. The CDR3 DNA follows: TGTGCCAGCAGCCCGGACAGGGATGAGACCCAGTACTTC. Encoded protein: CASSPDRDETQYF. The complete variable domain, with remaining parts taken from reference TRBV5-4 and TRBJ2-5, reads ETGVTQSPTHLIKTRGQQVTLRCSSQSGHNTVSWYQQALGQGPQFIFQYYREEENGRGNFPPRFSGLQFPNYSSELNVNALELDDSALYLCASSPDRDETQYFGPGTRLLVL.

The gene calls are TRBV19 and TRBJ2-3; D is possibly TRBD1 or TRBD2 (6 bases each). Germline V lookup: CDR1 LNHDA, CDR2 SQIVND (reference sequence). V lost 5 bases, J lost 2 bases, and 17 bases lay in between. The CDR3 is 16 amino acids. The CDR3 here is CASSGGTWGPTDTQYF. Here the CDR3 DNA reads TGTGCCAGTAGTGGGGGGACGTGGGGGCCCACAGATACGCAGTATTTT.

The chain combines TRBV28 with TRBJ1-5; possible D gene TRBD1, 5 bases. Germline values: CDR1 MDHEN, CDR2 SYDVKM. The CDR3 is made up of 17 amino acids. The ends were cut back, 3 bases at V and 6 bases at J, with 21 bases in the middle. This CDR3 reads CASSFQPGLQVRQPQHF. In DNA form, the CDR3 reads TGTGCCAGCAGTTTCCAACCCGGACTACAGGTTCGTCAGCCCCAGCATTTT.

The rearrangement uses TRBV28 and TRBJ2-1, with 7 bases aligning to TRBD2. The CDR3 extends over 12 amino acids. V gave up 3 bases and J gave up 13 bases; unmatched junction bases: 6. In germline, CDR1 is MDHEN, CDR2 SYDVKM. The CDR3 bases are TGTGCCAGCAGTTTGGGGGGACTACAACAGTTCTTC. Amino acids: CASSLGGLQQFF.

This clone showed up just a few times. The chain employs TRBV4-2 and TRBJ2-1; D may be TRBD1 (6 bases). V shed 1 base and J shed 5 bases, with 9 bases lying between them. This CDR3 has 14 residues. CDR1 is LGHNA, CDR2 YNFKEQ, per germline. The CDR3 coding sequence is TGTGCCAGCAGCCAAGGGACAGCAAACAATGAGCAGTTCTTC. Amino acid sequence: CASSQGTANNEQFF.

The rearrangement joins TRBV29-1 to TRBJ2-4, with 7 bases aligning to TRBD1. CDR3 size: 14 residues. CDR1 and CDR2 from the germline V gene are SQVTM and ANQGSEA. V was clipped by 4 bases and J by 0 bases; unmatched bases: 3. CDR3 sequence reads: CSVAGQLAKNIQYF. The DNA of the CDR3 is TGCAGCGTTGCGGGACAGCTAGCCAAAAACATTCAGTACTTC.

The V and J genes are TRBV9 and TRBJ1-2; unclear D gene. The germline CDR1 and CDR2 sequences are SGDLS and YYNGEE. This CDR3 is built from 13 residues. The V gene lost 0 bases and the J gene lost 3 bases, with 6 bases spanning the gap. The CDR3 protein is CASSVDLYYGYTF. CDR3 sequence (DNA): TGTGCCAGCAGCGTAGATTTATACTATGGCTACACCTTC.

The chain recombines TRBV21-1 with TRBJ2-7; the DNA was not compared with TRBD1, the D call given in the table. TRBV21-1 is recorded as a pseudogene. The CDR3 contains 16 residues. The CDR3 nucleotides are TGTGCCAGCAGCAGAATGACAGGGAAATACATCTACGAGCAGTACTTC. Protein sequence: CASSRMTGKYIYEQYF.

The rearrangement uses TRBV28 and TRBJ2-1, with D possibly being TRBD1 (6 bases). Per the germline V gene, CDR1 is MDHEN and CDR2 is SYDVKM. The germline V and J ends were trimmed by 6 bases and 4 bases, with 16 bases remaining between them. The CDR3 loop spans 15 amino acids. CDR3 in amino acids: CASSPPDRDYNEQFF. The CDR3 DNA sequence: TGTGCCAGCAGCCCTCCGGACAGAGATTACAATGAGCAGTTCTTC. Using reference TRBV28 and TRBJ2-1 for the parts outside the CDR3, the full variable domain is DVKVTQSSRYLVKRTGEKVFLECVQDMDHENMFWYRQDPGLGLRLIYFSYDVKMKEKGDIPEGYSVSREKKERFSLILESASTNQTSMYLCASSPPDRDYNEQFFGPGTRLTVL.